Listed below are T cell receptor beta chains from one sample, sequenced in a study. TCRdb analysed the 5' RACE reads with MiXCR anew, one entry per CDR3 protein. Here the sample spans under 11,000 distinct CDR3 sequences, 27% being singletons. The sequenced sample was Tregs sorted from a lymph node. These receptors were collected from a female donor with breast cancer. Both conserved end residues are part of each CDR3. Fields, in order: D gene, clone size, V gene, J gene, CDR3 protein, CDR3 DNA. D genes are given only for firm matches. Part of the rows lack a size; the others show once, few, many or a class for expanded clones.

d_call: TRBD1; clone_size: medium-sized; v_call: TRBV6-5; j_call: TRBJ1-4; cdr3_aa: CASSSHDREDEKLFF; cdr3_nt: TGTGCCAGCAGTTCACACGACAGGGAGGACGAAAAACTGTTTTTT
d_call: TRBD2; clone_size: medium-sized; v_call: TRBV7-6; j_call: TRBJ2-1; cdr3_aa: CASSPPLAGAYNEQFF; cdr3_nt: TGTGCCAGCAGCCCTCCTTTGGCGGGAGCATACAATGAGCAGTTCTTC
d_call: TRBD2; clone_size: many; v_call: TRBV9; j_call: TRBJ2-1; cdr3_aa: CASSVDSAGGIYNEQFF; cdr3_nt: TGTGCCAGCAGCGTAGATTCCGCGGGAGGTATTTACAATGAGCAGTTCTTC
d_call: -; clone_size: -; v_call: TRBV5-5; j_call: TRBJ2-7; cdr3_aa: CTSSLGTGFSYEQYF; cdr3_nt: TGTACCAGCAGCTTGGGAACAGGGTTCTCCTACGAGCAGTACTTC
d_call: -; clone_size: many; v_call: TRBV6-5; j_call: TRBJ1-5; cdr3_aa: CAGPRDLEEDQPQHF; cdr3_nt: TGTGCCGGCCCCCGGGACCTCGAAGAGGATCAGCCCCAGCATTTT
d_call: -; clone_size: medium-sized; v_call: TRBV25-1; j_call: TRBJ2-7; cdr3_aa: CASSGGENYEQYF; cdr3_nt: TGTGCCAGCAGTGGCGGGGAGAACTACGAGCAGTACTTC
d_call: TRBD1; clone_size: -; v_call: TRBV5-1; j_call: TRBJ2-1; cdr3_aa: CASSLGTGTGSNEQFF; cdr3_nt: TGCGCCAGCAGCTTGGGGACCGGGACAGGAAGCAATGAGCAGTTCTTC
d_call: -; clone_size: many; v_call: TRBV6-1; j_call: TRBJ1-1; cdr3_aa: CASRPPGGTEAFF; cdr3_nt: TGTGCCAGCAGACCCCCGGGGGGTACTGAAGCTTTCTTT
d_call: -; clone_size: -; v_call: TRBV24-1; j_call: TRBJ1-1; cdr3_aa: CATSDLGTEAYF; cdr3_nt: TGTGCCACCAGTGATTTGGGCACTGAAGCTTACTTT
d_call: -; clone_size: medium-sized; v_call: TRBV12-3/TRBV12-4; j_call: TRBJ2-1; cdr3_aa: CASSRRESYNEQFF; cdr3_nt: TGTGCCAGCAGCCGCCGGGAGTCCTACAATGAGCAGTTCTTC
d_call: -; clone_size: -; v_call: TRBV9; j_call: TRBJ2-1; cdr3_aa: CASSVGGLSYNEQFF; cdr3_nt: TGTGCCAGCAGCGTAGGCGGCCTCTCCTACAATGAGCAGTTCTTC
d_call: -; clone_size: medium-sized; v_call: TRBV10-2; j_call: TRBJ2-1; cdr3_aa: CASSEFAGSSYNEQFF; cdr3_nt: TGCGCCAGCAGTGAGTTTGCTGGAAGCTCCTACAATGAGCAGTTCTTC
d_call: -; clone_size: many; v_call: TRBV15; j_call: TRBJ1-1; cdr3_aa: CATSRDRGTEAFF; cdr3_nt: TGTGCCACCAGCAGAGATAGGGGAACTGAAGCTTTCTTT
d_call: TRBD2; clone_size: -; v_call: TRBV30; j_call: TRBJ2-1; cdr3_aa: CAWGTSGSIYEQFF; cdr3_nt: TGTGCCTGGGGGACTAGCGGGAGTATCTATGAGCAGTTCTTC
d_call: -; clone_size: many; v_call: TRBV6-1; j_call: TRBJ1-4; cdr3_aa: CASSEWAPRATNEKLFF; cdr3_nt: TGTGCCAGCAGTGAATGGGCCCCTCGAGCAACTAATGAAAAACTGTTTTTT
d_call: -; clone_size: many; v_call: TRBV7-6; j_call: TRBJ2-1; cdr3_aa: CASSPLDNEQFF; cdr3_nt: TGTGCCAGCAGCCCTTTGGACAATGAGCAGTTCTTC
d_call: TRBD1; clone_size: -; v_call: TRBV5-1; j_call: TRBJ2-7; cdr3_aa: CASSSGTGDYEQYF; cdr3_nt: TGCGCCAGCAGCTCCGGGACAGGGGACTACGAGCAGTACTTC
d_call: TRBD2; clone_size: many; v_call: TRBV7-8; j_call: TRBJ2-7; cdr3_aa: CASSFPGTSGTEQYF; cdr3_nt: TGTGCCAGCAGCTTTCCCGGGACTAGCGGGACCGAGCAGTACTTC
d_call: TRBD1; clone_size: medium-sized; v_call: TRBV5-1; j_call: TRBJ1-2; cdr3_aa: CASSLEGTGGLNYGYTF; cdr3_nt: TGCGCCAGCAGCTTGGAGGGGACAGGGGGCTTGAACTATGGCTACACCTTC
d_call: -; clone_size: medium-sized; v_call: TRBV5-5; j_call: TRBJ2-1; cdr3_aa: CASSHGSSEQFF; cdr3_nt: TGTGCCAGCAGCCATGGGAGCTCTGAGCAGTTCTTC
d_call: TRBD2; clone_size: few; v_call: TRBV2; j_call: TRBJ2-1; cdr3_aa: CASREREGTYNEQFF; cdr3_nt: TGTGCCAGCAGAGAGCGGGAGGGGACCTACAATGAGCAGTTCTTC
d_call: -; clone_size: -; v_call: TRBV12-3/TRBV12-4; j_call: TRBJ1-2; cdr3_aa: CASSQLGQGDYGYTF; cdr3_nt: TGTGCCAGCAGTCAACTTGGGCAGGGAGACTATGGCTACACCTTC
d_call: -; clone_size: many; v_call: TRBV6-1; j_call: TRBJ1-5; cdr3_aa: CASSEGNQPQHF; cdr3_nt: TGTGCCAGCAGTGAAGGAAATCAGCCCCAGCATTTT
d_call: TRBD1; clone_size: -; v_call: TRBV29-1; j_call: TRBJ1-1; cdr3_aa: CSVGGRGQTEAFF; cdr3_nt: TGCAGCGTTGGAGGAAGGGGGCAGACTGAAGCTTTCTTT